Presented here are 10 T cell receptor beta chains from one specimen sequenced in a study of a mutant IDH1 vaccine in newly diagnosed glioma (dated by TCRdb to the early 2020s). These receptors' antigens are unknown. The library was obtained by the immunoSEQ multiplex PCR assay. As stored in TCRdb, this immuneACCESS dataset retains in-frame rearrangements with V and J assigned. A fraction of the clones does not appear; measured against another copy, unresolved V genes explain less than half of the discrepancy, and the remainder lacks a known reason. Present in this sample are 100,000 to 150,000 clones, about 82% of which were seen just once. The ten largest clones add up to around 5.5% of the sample. The sample's time point, from its label and the paper: week 11, during vaccination. Each vaccine dose was 300 ug of a 20-mer mutant IDH1 peptide in Montanide, given subcutaneously with topical imiquimod.

The starting material was PBMCs, obtained from a glioma patient whose treatment included an IDH1 peptide vaccine. Source of these receptors: a man aged 35 to 55 with glioma.

The V call is TRBV6-6, the J call TRBJ2-7; 11 bases line up with TRBD1. Losses at the gene ends were 2 bases for V and 3 bases for J; bases not matched to a gene: 6. The CDR3 consists of 16 residues. Germline V lookup: CDR1 MNHNY, CDR2 SVGAGI (reference sequence). The CDR3 sequence is CASSYPGQGAVYEQYF. In DNA form, the CDR3 reads TGTGCCAGCAGTTACCCTGGACAGGGGGCAGTCTACGAGCAGTACTTC.

The chain joins TRBV5-4 to TRBJ2-2, with 14 bases matching TRBD2. Germline CDR1 reads SGHNT; CDR2 reads YYREEE (reference sequence). Trimming took 4 bases from V and 4 from J; bases not matched to a gene: 6. The CDR3 runs 17 residues. CDR3 sequence reads: CASSRGLAGGVTGELFF. The CDR3 nucleotides are TGTGCCAGCAGCCGAGGACTAGCGGGAGGAGTCACCGGGGAGCTGTTTTTT. Looking up the rest from reference TRBV5-4 and TRBJ2-2 gives the full variable domain: ETGVTQSPTHLIKTRGQQVTLRCSSQSGHNTVSWYQQALGQGPQFIFQYYREEENGRGNFPPRFSGLQFPNYSSELNVNALELDDSALYLCASSRGLAGGVTGELFFGEGSRLTVL.

The gene calls are TRBV7-6 and TRBJ2-3; 7 positions agree with TRBD2. The CDR3 is 17 residues long. The J segment lost 2 bases and the V segment lost 1 base, leaving 9 bases of the junction unmatched. Germline V gene lookup returns CDR1 SGHVS and CDR2 FNYEAQ. For the CDR3, the DNA is TGTGCCAGCAGCTTAGATAACCCGGGACTAAACACAGATACGCAGTATTTT. Translated, it gives CASSLDNPGLNTDTQYF.

The DNA for the CDR3 is TGTGCCAGCAGCACCCTGGGCGGGACTAGCGGGAGTTGGAATGAGCAGTTCTTC. This gives the protein CASSTLGGTSGSWNEQFF. The genes are TRBV6-4 and TRBJ2-1; 14 bases align to TRBD2. J lost 7 bases, V lost 6 bases, and 14 bases had no gene match. Germline V gene data show CDR1 as MRHNA and CDR2 as SNTAGT. The CDR3 is 18 residues long.

This sequence joins TRBV6-1 and TRBJ2-7; weak D call: TRBD2 (5 bases). The CDR3 extends over 14 amino acids. Germline loops: CDR1 MNHNS, CDR2 SASEGT. V gave up 0 bases and J gave up 1 base, with 7 bases separating them. The chain's CDR3 is CASSEAGSSYEQYF. CDR3 coding DNA: TGTGCCAGCAGTGAAGCGGGGAGTTCCTACGAGCAGTACTTC.

The genes are TRBV18 and TRBJ1-1, with D possibly being TRBD1 (6 bases). Deletions cut 2 bases from V and 4 bases from J, with 14 bases between. The CDR3 has 15 amino acids. Germline V gene data show CDR1 as KGHSH and CDR2 as LQKENI. CDR3 DNA sequence: TGTGCCAGCTCACCAGAAGGGGGTCGTCTCACTGAAGCTTTCTTT. Translating gives CASSPEGGRLTEAFF.

The rearrangement links TRBV6-1 to TRBJ2-7; the D gene is possibly TRBD2 (5 bases). The CDR3 is 15 amino acids. Trimming left V 1 base short and J 5 bases short, with 15 bases between. CDR1 MNHNS and CDR2 SASEGT come from the germline V gene. The CDR3 DNA reads as TGTGCCAGCAGTGAAGGGAGTGAGGGCAGCCACGAGCAGTACTTC. It yields the protein CASSEGSEGSHEQYF.

V is TRBV28 and J is TRBJ1-2; D is uncertain. Trimming took off 2 bases at V and 4 bases at J, with 8 bases between the two ends. This CDR3 is built from 13 residues. Germline V gives CDR1 MDHEN, CDR2 SYDVKM. In nucleotides, the CDR3 is TGTGCCAGCAGTTTAGGCAGGTCCTATGGCTACACCTTC. It translates to CASSLGRSYGYTF.

The chain combines TRBV25-1 with TRBJ1-4; D not certain. The CDR3 runs 12 residues. Germline CDR1 reads MGHDK; CDR2 reads SYGVNS. V was trimmed by 5 bases and J by 7 bases, leaving 8 bases between them. In nucleotides, the CDR3 is TGTGCCAGCAGTATAGGGCCTGAAAAACTGTTTTTT. Protein sequence: CASSIGPEKLFF. The complete variable domain, with remaining parts taken from reference TRBV25-1 and TRBJ1-4, reads EADIYQTPRYLVIGTGKKITLECSQTMGHDKMYWYQQDPGMELHLIHYSYGVNSTEKGDLSSESTVSRIRTEHFPLTLESARPSHTSQYLCASSIGPEKLFFGSGTQLSVL.

The chain is built from TRBV28 and TRBJ2-3; 9 bases are a match to TRBD2. Germline trimming cut 5 bases from V and 2 bases from J; bases unmatched to any gene: 8. This CDR3 has 16 residues. In germline, CDR1 is MDHEN, CDR2 SYDVKM. CDR3 in amino acids: CASSAQGLATTDTQYF. The CDR3 DNA reads as TGTGCCAGCAGTGCGCAGGGACTAGCCACCACAGATACGCAGTATTTT. Together with reference TRBV28 and TRBJ2-3, the CDR3 gives the full variable domain: DVKVTQSSRYLVKRTGEKVFLECVQDMDHENMFWYRQDPGLGLRLIYFSYDVKMKEKGDIPEGYSVSREKKERFSLILESASTNQTSMYLCASSAQGLATTDTQYFGPGTRLTVL.